This TCR beta chain was captured in a study of neoadjuvant anti-PD-1 for oral cavity cancer. Overall study findings and caveats: Higher pretreatment Treg/Th17 ratios tracked higher pretreatment blood clonality. Each response group had just a few patients in TCR analyses.

Clones were sequenced by immunoSEQ multiplex PCR, and TCRdb holds only the in-frame ones, with some missing. The profile shows 6,000 or so clones, 50% to 60% of them singletons. The time point here: after neoadjuvant nivolumab, at surgical resection. As for this clone: The antigen is unknown.

Germline V gene sequence: CDR1 SGHVS, CDR2 FQNEAQ. V lost 3 bases and J lost 5; bases outside the gene matches: 6. This CDR3 is 15 amino acids long. The TCR was taken from a person between 40 and 79 years old with oral cavity squamous cell carcinoma. The source material was tumor tissue, sampled after nivolumab (anti-PD-1) treatment. The chain couples TRBV7-8 to TRBJ2-3; the match to TRBD2 covers 9 bases. The DNA for the CDR3 is TGTGCCAGCAGCTTGCTAGCGGGGTCCGGAGATACGCAGTATTTT. Its translation is CASSLLAGSGDTQYF.